Presented here are 30 T cell receptor beta chains from one specimen sequenced in a study of blood T cells in healthy people across ages. The authors ran a second PCR of roughly 7 to 11 cycles using a sample-barcoded 5' primer and a J-beta primer mix. TCRdb used MiXCR to reprocess the 5' RACE reads, holding one entry per CDR3 protein. The table lists about 1.8 million distinct CDR3 sequences, less than 50% of them singletons. The source material was blood. The receptors were gathered from a woman aged 40 to 50 in good health.

The sample holds a few counts of this clonotype. The chain is built from TRBV27 and TRBJ2-1; the match to TRBD2 covers 10 bases. The CDR3 length is 15 residues. V was pared by 8 bases and J by 0 bases, with 4 bases of the junction left unmatched. The germline V gene encodes CDR1 MNHEY and CDR2 SMNVEV (reference sequence). CDR3 in DNA: TGTGCCAGCCAGAGCGGGGGGGCCTCCTACAATGAGCAGTTCTTC. Amino acids: CASQSGGASYNEQFF.

This clonotype has only a few counts. The gene calls are TRBV4-3 and TRBJ2-5, with no clear D. Germline lookup yields CDR1 LGHNA and CDR2 YSLEER. V lost 1 base and J lost 1, with 7 bases in between. This CDR3 comprises 14 residues. CDR3: CASSQAYPQETQYF. The CDR3 DNA follows: TGCGCCAGCAGCCAAGCGTATCCCCAAGAGACCCAGTACTTC.

The chain carries TRBV29-1 and TRBJ2-7; a possible D gene is TRBD1 (7 bases). The V end lost 7 bases, the J end lost 2 bases, and 21 bases lay between the germline ends. The CDR3 loop spans 15 amino acids. Germline values: CDR1 SQVTM, CDR2 ANQGSEA. The CDR3 sequence is CSATLTGRSTYEQYF. In nucleotides, the CDR3 is TGCAGCGCCACACTGACAGGGAGGAGTACCTACGAGCAGTACTTC.

The DNA of the CDR3 is TGTGCCAGCAGCTTAGACCCCGCACCTCCCTGGCCGTCTGGGGCCAACGTCCTGACTTTC. Translated, it gives CASSLDPAPPWPSGANVLTF. The chain links TRBV11-2 to TRBJ2-6, with D unclear. The CDR3 length is 20 residues. Germline CDR1 is SGHAT and CDR2 is FQNNGV. V was cut by 0 bases and J by 1 base, with 19 bases left in between.

This clonotype was seen more than once but under ten times. The chain couples TRBV5-1 to TRBJ2-7; 7 positions agree with TRBD1. The CDR3 sequence is 15 residues long. Looked up from germline, CDR1 is SGHRS and CDR2 is YFSETQ. Trimming cost V 4 bases and J 2 bases; bases outside gene matches: 9. The CDR3 region is CASSETGSKPYEQYF. DNA for the CDR3: TGCGCCAGCAGCGAGACAGGGTCGAAACCCTACGAGCAGTACTTC.

The chain employs TRBV7-2 and TRBJ1-2, with D possibly being TRBD1 (6 bases). V was shortened by 3 bases and J by 8 bases, with 16 bases between the two germline ends. CDR3 length equals 14 residues. CDR1 is SGHTA and CDR2 is FQGNSA in the germline V gene. CDR3 nucleotides: TGTGCCAGCAGCTTGGTGACAGGCTCTCTGGGCTACACCTTC. Translation gives CASSLVTGSLGYTF. Filled out from reference TRBV7-2 and TRBJ1-2, the complete variable domain reads GAGVSQSPSNKVTEKGKDVELRCDPISGHTALYWYRQSLGQGLEFLIYFQGNSAPDKSGLPSDRFSAERTGGSVSTLTIQRTQQEDSAVYLCASSLVTGSLGYTFGSGTRLTVV.

CDR3 DNA sequence: TGTGCCAGCAGGCAGACCCGGGACTCTCTCCACGAGCAGTACTTC. Protein: CASRQTRDSLHEQYF. V is TRBV6-6 and J is TRBJ2-7; maybe TRBD2 (6 bases). Trimming left V 6 bases short and J 5 bases short, with 20 bases between. CDR3 length: 15 amino acids. In germline, CDR1 is MNHNY, CDR2 SVGAGI (reference sequence).

The V gene is TRBV5-1, the J gene TRBJ2-3; 8 nucleotides match TRBD1. This CDR3 has 16 amino acids. Germline-derived CDR1 and CDR2 are SGHRS and YFSETQ. With 0 bases clipped from V and 6 bases from J, the junction kept 9 bases outside the gene matches. The CDR3 nucleotides are TGCGCCAGCAGCTTGGACCCAGGGGGCTTCTCCGATACGCAGTATTTT. It translates to CASSLDPGGFSDTQYF.

The V and J genes are TRBV6-5 and TRBJ2-7; a possible D gene is TRBD2 (5 bases). Germline CDR1 is MNHEY and CDR2 is SVGAGI. The CDR3 extends over 14 amino acids. V shed 0 bases and J shed 6 bases, with 12 bases lying between them. CDR3 in amino acids: CASSYSRVPLEQYF. In DNA, the CDR3 is TGTGCCAGCAGTTACTCGAGGGTCCCCCTCGAGCAGTACTTC.

A few counts support this clonotype. The J gene is TRBJ2-7, the V gene TRBV4-2, with a weak D call TRBD1 (5 bases). The CDR3 totals 14 residues. CDR1 and CDR2 from the germline V gene are LGHNA and YNFKEQ. Trimming took 0 bases from V and 3 from J, leaving 9 bases between them. CDR3 nucleotide sequence: TGTGCCAGCAGCCAAGATACAGGTTACTACGAGCAGTACTTC. Translating it yields CASSQDTGYYEQYF.

Concerning this clonotype: One end of the junction is discordant with germline, which a read error may explain. The rearrangement links TRBV29-1 to TRBJ2-1; possible D gene TRBD2, 5 bases. Germline lookup yields CDR1 SQVTM and CDR2 ANQGSEA. The CDR3 spans 14 residues. CDR3 sequence reads: CSVGGRSSYSEQFF. The CDR3 DNA is TGCAGCGTAGGAGGACGGAGCTCCTACAGTGAGCAGTTCTTC.

The V gene is TRBV12-3 or TRBV12-4, the J gene TRBJ2-1; D is unclear. Trimming took 7 bases from V and 5 from J, leaving 9 bases between them. The CDR3 consists of 12 residues. The CDR3 DNA follows: TGTGCCAGCAACGACGTCCACAATGAGCAGTTCTTC. Translated: CASNDVHNEQFF.

V and J are TRBV5-6 and TRBJ2-5; the D gene is possibly TRBD2 (5 bases). Germline CDR1 is SGHDT and CDR2 is YYEEEE. The V end lost 5 bases, the J end lost 5 bases, and 16 bases lay between the germline ends. CDR3 length equals 14 residues. The CDR3 nucleotides read TGTGCCAGCAGTGGGGAGTTAGATTGGGAGACCCAGTACTTC. As protein: CASSGELDWETQYF. Full variable domain (remainder filled in from reference TRBV5-6 and TRBJ2-5): DAGVTQSPTHLIKTRGQQVTLRCSPKSGHDTVSWYQQALGQGPQFIFQYYEEEERQRGNFPDRFSGHQFPNYSSELNVNALLLGDSALYLCASSGELDWETQYFGPGTRLLVL.

This clonotype appeared a single time. V is TRBV9 and J is TRBJ2-5; 8 bases line up with TRBD1. Per germline, CDR1 SGDLS and CDR2 YYNGEE. The length of the CDR3 is 15 residues. The J segment lost 2 bases and the V segment lost 2 bases, leaving 5 bases of the junction unmatched. The CDR3 DNA reads as TGTGCCAGCAGCGTCGCGGACAGGGCTCAAGAGACCCAGTACTTC. Protein: CASSVADRAQETQYF.

Concerning this clonotype: An end of the junction differs from the germline gene, which may be a read error. The V and J genes are TRBV27 and TRBJ2-1; 10 bases are shared with TRBD1. Germline lookup yields CDR1 MNHEY and CDR2 SMNVEV (reference sequence). The CDR3 runs to 15 residues. CDR3 residues: CACSPTGGTYNEQFF. The CDR3 DNA is TGTGCCTGCAGTCCGACAGGGGGCACCTACAATGAGCAGTTCTTC.

This clonotype appeared once. J is TRBJ1-1 and V is TRBV29-1; D is uncertain. The CDR3 sequence is 11 residues long. V lost 6 bases to trimming and J lost 0 bases, with 5 bases between them. Germline CDR1 SQVTM, CDR2 ANQGSEA. CDR3: CSVTVNTEAFF. The CDR3 region has the DNA TGCAGCGTGACGGTGAACACTGAAGCTTTCTTT.

The chain recombines TRBV27 with TRBJ2-1; TRBD2 agrees at 13 bases. With 5 bases clipped from V and 5 bases from J, the junction kept 9 bases outside the gene matches. This CDR3 has 17 residues. Germline loops: CDR1 MNHEY, CDR2 SMNVEV (reference sequence). This CDR3 reads CASSRTSGGPGDNEQFF. Here the CDR3 DNA reads TGTGCCAGCAGTAGGACTAGCGGGGGCCCGGGGGACAATGAGCAGTTCTTC.

This clonotype was counted many times. This chain connects TRBV27 to TRBJ2-1; perhaps D is TRBD1 or TRBD2 (5 bases each). There are 16 residues in the CDR3. CDR1 MNHEY and CDR2 SMNVEV come from the germline V gene (reference sequence). V was shortened by 6 bases and J by 3 bases, with 18 bases between the two germline ends. CDR3 bases: TGTGCCAGCAGCCCTCTGGGGTCTGGGGGCTACAATGAGCAGTTCTTC. This gives the protein CASSPLGSGGYNEQFF.

The rearrangement links TRBV7-9 to TRBJ2-1, with 8 bases fitting TRBD1. CDR1 and CDR2 (germline): SEHNR, FQNEAQ (reference sequence). The length of the CDR3 is 15 residues. V lost 6 bases and J lost 9; bases outside the gene matches: 13. CDR3 sequence reads: CASSRRQGLQFEQFF. The CDR3 nucleotides read TGTGCCAGCAGTCGACGACAGGGGCTACAATTTGAGCAGTTCTTC.

This sequence joins TRBV20-1 and TRBJ2-5; D is possibly TRBD2 (6 bases). Germline CDR1 reads DFQATT; CDR2 reads SNEGSKA (reference sequence). The CDR3 has 13 residues. Trimming shortened V by 3 bases and J by 11 bases, and 19 bases separated the two germline ends. CDR3 DNA: TGCAGTGCTAGCGTGGCAGGGCCCGGAGGGCAGTACTTC. Translated, it gives CSASVAGPGGQYF.

A note on this clonotype: The junction differs from germline at one of its ends, possibly a read error. The chain joins TRBV29-1 to TRBJ2-1, with D possibly TRBD1 on 6 matching bases. The CDR3 has 14 residues. Germline values: CDR1 SQVTM, CDR2 ANQGSEA. The CDR3 spells CGVDKGVAYNEQFF. DNA for the CDR3: TGCGGCGTTGACAAGGGGGTTGCCTACAATGAGCAGTTCTTC.

V is TRBV12-3 or TRBV12-4 and J is TRBJ2-7; D is unresolved. Trimming removed 5 bases from V and 7 bases from J, with 21 bases in between. The CDR3 spans 15 residues. The DNA of the CDR3 is TGTGCCAGCAGTCCCCGACCCCTGTCGATCGATGAGCAGTACTTC. This encodes CASSPRPLSIDEQYF.

A few counts support this clonotype. This chain joins TRBV4-2 and TRBJ2-5, with a possible D match to TRBD1 (6 bases). Germline V gene data show CDR1 as LGHNA and CDR2 as YNFKEQ. V was pared by 0 bases and J by 5 bases, with 13 bases between. The CDR3 is made up of 15 amino acids. The CDR3 nucleotides read TGTGCCAGCAGCCAAGAACCGGGACATCGGGAGACCCAGTACTTC. Protein product: CASSQEPGHRETQYF.

The chain employs TRBV4-2 and TRBJ2-7; D possibly corresponds to TRBD1 (5 bases). The ends were cut back, 0 bases at V and 10 bases at J, with 7 bases in the middle. CDR3 length: 11 residues. Germline assignment: CDR1 LGHNA and CDR2 YNFKEQ. This chain's CDR3 is CASSQDRVQYF. For the CDR3, the DNA is TGTGCCAGCAGCCAAGACAGGGTCCAGTACTTC.

There are many counts of this clonotype. CDR3 sequence: CASSLASGGSNEQFF. CDR3 sequence (DNA): TGTGCCAGCAGTTTAGCTAGCGGGGGATCGAATGAGCAGTTCTTC. The rearrangement links TRBV12-3 or TRBV12-4 to TRBJ2-1, with 9 bases lining up with TRBD2. The CDR3 totals 15 residues. J lost 7 bases, V lost 0 bases, and 4 bases had no gene match.

This sequence joins TRBV2 and TRBJ2-1; D unresolved. Trimming stripped 3 bases from V and 6 bases from J, with 9 bases between. Germline lookup yields CDR1 SNHLY and CDR2 FYNNEI. CDR3 size: 13 residues. CDR3 protein: CASSEWQINEQFF. The CDR3 region has the DNA TGTGCCAGCAGTGAGTGGCAGATCAATGAGCAGTTCTTC.

This clonotype has only a few counts. The V gene is TRBV10-3, the J gene TRBJ1-6; D not resolved. The CDR3 loop spans 17 amino acids. Trimming stripped 5 bases from V and 5 bases from J, with 19 bases between. In germline, CDR1 is ENHRY, CDR2 SYGVKD. The CDR3 DNA is TGTGCCATCAGTACATCGGCCCCCTCGATTAATAATTCACCCCTCCACTTT. It yields the protein CAISTSAPSINNSPLHF.

V gene TRBV20-1 combines with J gene TRBJ2-7; TRBD1 aligns across 9 bases. V gave up 0 bases and J gave up 1 base; unmatched junction bases: 1. Germline V CDR1 and CDR2: DFQATT, SNEGSKA (reference sequence). The CDR3 runs to 14 residues. The CDR3 DNA sequence: TGCAGTGCTAGAGAACAGGGGGCTTCCTACGAGCAGTACTTC. It encodes CSAREQGASYEQYF.

This clonotype was found many times. The chain joins TRBV28 to TRBJ2-5; the D gene could be TRBD1 or TRBD2 (6 bases each). The CDR3 runs 13 residues. Germline V gene sequence: CDR1 MDHEN, CDR2 SYDVKM. Trimming cost V 5 bases and J 5 bases, with 12 bases left between them. The chain's CDR3 is CASSKGGRETQYF. CDR3 nucleotide sequence: TGTGCCAGCAGTAAGGGGGGACGGGAGACCCAGTACTTC.

CDR3 amino acids: CASSLMRTSGGGLSDEQFF. The DNA of the CDR3 is TGTGCCAGCAGCCTAATGCGGACTAGCGGGGGGGGCCTTTCCGATGAGCAGTTCTTC. The V gene is TRBV7-2, the J gene TRBJ2-1; 15 bases agree with TRBD2. CDR1 and CDR2 (germline): SGHTA, FQGNSA. J lost 8 bases, V lost 5 bases, and 16 bases had no gene match. This CDR3 has 19 amino acids.